Listed below are T cell receptor beta chains from one sample, sequenced in a study of blood T cell repertoires in COVID-19. TCRdb's copy holds only in-frame clones and misses some; the assay was immunoSEQ multiplex PCR. The sample lists 65,000 or so clones; about 80% were seen once. The sequenced sample consisted of peripheral blood. Receptor source: a man between 60 and 70 years old with acute or convalescent COVID-19. CDR3s include the opening cysteine and the closing phenylalanine or tryptophan. D genes are given only for firm matches. Size is stated for part of the rows, as once, few or many counts, or as a class when the clone is expanded.

>NA|TRBV30|TRBD1|TRBJ2-5
TGTGCCTGGAGGGACAGGCAAAGGGAGACCCAGTACTTC
CAWRDRQRETQYF
>NA|TRBV18|NA|TRBJ1-3
TGTGCCAGCTCACCTAATGGGGCCGCGAGCTCTGGAAACACCATATATTTT
CASSPNGAASSGNTIYF
>few|TRBV28|NA|TRBJ1-2
TGTGCCAGCAGTTATCGGGAGGGCTACACCTTC
CASSYREGYTF
>NA|TRBV6-6|NA|TRBJ1-1
TGTGCCAGCAGCCCACGGGGACAGAACACTGAAGCTTTCTTT
CASSPRGQNTEAFF
>NA|TRBV9|NA|TRBJ2-3
TGTGCCAGCAGCTCCTTCACAGATACGCAGTATTTT
CASSSFTDTQYF
>NA|TRBV2|NA|TRBJ2-1
TGTGCCAGCAGTACTGACAGCTCCTACAATGAGCAGTTCTTC
CASSTDSSYNEQFF
>NA|TRBV24-1|NA|TRBJ2-7
TGTGCCACCAGTGACGGGAGCTCCTACGAGCAGTACTTC
CATSDGSSYEQYF
>NA|TRBV19|NA|TRBJ2-7
TGTGCCAGTAGTATCCAGAAGGGGGCCTACGAGCAGTACTTC
CASSIQKGAYEQYF
>once|TRBV28|NA|TRBJ1-2
TGTGCCAGCGGACCCGTGGGGCAGCTCTATGGCTACACCTTC
CASGPVGQLYGYTF
>NA|TRBV20-1|NA|TRBJ2-2
TGCAGTGCTAGTGGGGGGAGGACGGGCGGGGAGCTGTTTTTT
CSASGGRTGGELFF
>NA|TRBV15|NA|TRBJ2-7
TGTGCCACCAGCAGAGAAGGTACCGACAGCTCCTACGAGCAGTACTTC
CATSREGTDSSYEQYF
>NA|TRBV12-3/TRBV12-4|NA|TRBJ1-3
TGTGCCAGCACCATTGTCGGAAACACCATATATTTT
CASTIVGNTIYF
>NA|TRBV29-1|TRBD1|TRBJ1-1
TGCAGCGCCCACAGGGGGCGATCGACTGAAGCTTTCTTT
CSAHRGRSTEAFF
>NA|TRBV25-1|NA|TRBJ1-3
TGTGCCAGCAGCCAGGGCGGTGGAAACACCATATATTTT
CASSQGGGNTIYF
>NA|TRBV18|NA|TRBJ1-3
TGTGCCAGCTCACCGGTCGGGTTGAACACCATATATTTT
CASSPVGLNTIYF
>NA|TRBV12-3/TRBV12-4|NA|TRBJ2-3
TGTGCCAGCAGTTCACAGGGAAATACGCAGTATTTT
CASSSQGNTQYF
>NA|TRBV30|TRBD1|TRBJ1-5
TGTGCCTGGAGTGCGGGACAGGGAGGGCCCCAGCATTTT
CAWSAGQGGPQHF
>NA|TRBV7-9|TRBD1|TRBJ2-3
TGTGCCAGCAGCTTACTCGGAGCGGGACAGGGGCGCACAGATACGCAGTATTTT
CASSLLGAGQGRTDTQYF
>once|TRBV5-8|TRBD1|TRBJ1-2
TGTGCCAGCAGCCCCGGACAGGGATTTCCCAAGAACTATGGCTACACCTTC
CASSPGQGFPKNYGYTF
>NA|TRBV7-3|NA|TRBJ2-7
TGTGCCAGCAGCCCTGATCCTAGGGGCGAGCAGTACTTC
CASSPDPRGEQYF
>NA|TRBV9|NA|TRBJ1-4
TGTGCCAGCAGCGTAGCAGCAACTAATGAAAAACTGTTTTTT
CASSVAATNEKLFF
>NA|TRBV5-4|TRBD1|TRBJ2-1
TGTGCCAGCAGCATTCAGGGGGCCAATGAGCAGTTCTTC
CASSIQGANEQFF
>NA|TRBV7-9|NA|TRBJ1-3
TGTGCCAGCAGCTTGGAGGGATCTACGGACACCATATATTTT
CASSLEGSTDTIYF
>NA|TRBV27|NA|TRBJ1-1
TGTGCCAGCAGTTTACTCCCCTGGGGGCGAGGAATTAGTAACACTGAAGCTTTCTTT
CASSLLPWGRGISNTEAFF
>NA|TRBV7-9|TRBD1|TRBJ1-4
TGTGCCAGCAGCTCGTCAGGGGGCTGGGGTGAAAAACTGTTTTTT
CASSSSGGWGEKLFF
>NA|TRBV7-9|NA|TRBJ1-2
TGTGCCAGCAGCCCCGCGGGAGGAACTAACTATGGCTACACCTTC
CASSPAGGTNYGYTF
>NA|TRBV18|TRBD1|TRBJ1-2
TGTGCCAGCTCTCCTGCGAGGGACAGAAGAAACTATGGCTACACCTTC
CASSPARDRRNYGYTF
>NA|TRBV5-1|NA|TRBJ1-5
TGCGCCAGCAGCTTGACAGGGAGTGAGGGTCAGCCCCAGCATTTT
CASSLTGSEGQPQHF
>few|TRBV7-9|TRBD2|TRBJ2-3
TGTGCCAGCAGCTCCGGGACTAGCGGGACCTATAACACAGATACGCAGTATTTT
CASSSGTSGTYNTDTQYF
>NA|TRBV7-2|NA|TRBJ2-1
TGTGCCAGCAGCTTAGTAGAAGGAACAGGCCAGAGGTTCTTC
CASSLVEGTGQRFF
>NA|TRBV11-3|TRBD2|TRBJ2-3
TGTGCCAGCAGCTTAGGGGGCCGGGGGGAGGATACGCAGTATTTT
CASSLGGRGEDTQYF
>NA|TRBV7-2|NA|TRBJ1-2
TGTGCCAGCAGCTACTGGTTGGATGGCTACACCTTC
CASSYWLDGYTF
>NA|TRBV29-1|TRBD1|TRBJ1-2
TGCAGGGACGGGACAGGGGGTGACTATGGCTACACCTTC
CRDGTGGDYGYTF
>NA|TRBV2|NA|TRBJ1-5
TGTGCCAGCAGGGTGGACAGTAGCAATCAGCCCCAGCATTTT
CASRVDSSNQPQHF
>once|TRBV19|TRBD1|TRBJ1-2
TGTGCCAGTAATGGCGACAGGGGCAACTATGGCTACACCTTC
CASNGDRGNYGYTF
>NA|TRBV18|NA|TRBJ1-5
TGTGCCAGCTCACTACAGGGTTCGCCTAGTGGCAATCAGCCCCAGCATTTT
CASSLQGSPSGNQPQHF
>NA|TRBV18|TRBD1|TRBJ1-2
TGTGCCAGCTCCCCCCAACCGGGACAGACCCCTTCTAACTATGGCTACACCTTC
CASSPQPGQTPSNYGYTF
>NA|TRBV6-5|NA|TRBJ2-5
TGTGCCAGCGACAGATCCCAAGAGACCCAGTACTTC
CASDRSQETQYF
>NA|TRBV18|NA|TRBJ2-5
TGTGCCAGCTCACCAATCCTAGAGGCCCCAAAAGAGACCCAGTACTTC
CASSPILEAPKETQYF
>NA|TRBV2|NA|TRBJ1-2
TGTGCCAGCAGTCGGGACTGGTCTAACTATGGCTACACCTTC
CASSRDWSNYGYTF
>NA|TRBV7-2|NA|TRBJ1-5
TGTGCCAGCAGCTTAACAGGGTGGCAGCCCCAGCATTTT
CASSLTGWQPQHF
>NA|TRBV7-9|NA|TRBJ2-5
TGTGCCTCACAGTGGGTAGCGAGGGAGACCCAGTACTTC
CASQWVARETQYF
>NA|TRBV12-3/TRBV12-4|NA|TRBJ1-1
TGTGCCAGCAGGGTATGGGGCCTGGCTTTCTTT
CASRVWGLAFF
>NA|TRBV5-6|NA|TRBJ2-7
TGTGCCAGCAGCTTTAAAGGGGGCTCCTACGAGCAGTACTTC
CASSFKGGSYEQYF
>NA|TRBV30|NA|TRBJ1-6
TGTGCCTGGAGTGTAGATACAGGCCCCAATTCACCCCTCCACTTT
CAWSVDTGPNSPLHF
>few|TRBV7-2|TRBD2|TRBJ2-3
TGTGCCAGCAGGGGGACTAGAACGCAGTATTTT
CASRGTRTQYF
>NA|TRBV7-3|TRBD1|TRBJ1-2
TGTGCCAGCAGCTTAAATCCTCAGGGGGCCGATGGCTACACCTTC
CASSLNPQGADGYTF
>NA|TRBV5-1|NA|TRBJ1-4
TGCGCCAGCAGCTTGGCGGTGATGGGTGCAGGTGGTGAAAAACTGTTTTTT
CASSLAVMGAGGEKLFF
>NA|TRBV2|NA|TRBJ1-2
TGTGCCAGCAGTGCCGAACAGGGCTCCTATGGCTACACCTTC
CASSAEQGSYGYTF
>NA|TRBV19|TRBD2|TRBJ2-3
TGTGCCAGTAGTAACCGCGGGGGGGCCTCGTTAGATACGCAGTATTTT
CASSNRGGASLDTQYF
>NA|TRBV7-8|TRBD2|TRBJ2-1
TGTGCCAGCAGTTCCCTAGCGGGGGGCGGGGATGAGCAGTTCTTC
CASSSLAGGGDEQFF
>once|TRBV19|TRBD1|TRBJ1-6
TGTGCCAGCCACTCGGGACAGGGGGCCAATAATTCACCCCTCCACTTT
CASHSGQGANNSPLHF
>NA|TRBV2|NA|TRBJ1-5
TGTGCCAGCGGCGACACCGCCCGGCCCCAGCATTTT
CASGDTARPQHF
>NA|TRBV12-3/TRBV12-4|NA|TRBJ2-3
TGTGCCAGCAAGTGGGCCCCCACAGATACGCAGTATTTT
CASKWAPTDTQYF
>NA|TRBV5-5|NA|TRBJ1-1
TGTGCCAGCAGCTTGTGGGCCCCCGGGAGGGCTGAAGCTTTCTTT
CASSLWAPGRAEAFF
>NA|TRBV6-5|TRBD1|TRBJ1-2
TGTGCCAGCAGTCTCGACAGGGGGCATGGCTACACCTTC
CASSLDRGHGYTF
>NA|TRBV2|TRBD1|TRBJ2-1
TGTGCCAGCATCCACCGGGACAGGGTAATCAATGAGCAGTTCTTC
CASIHRDRVINEQFF
>NA|TRBV30|NA|TRBJ1-5
TGTGCCTGGAGTTGGGGGGAGGATCAGCCCCAGCATTTT
CAWSWGEDQPQHF
>NA|TRBV6-5|NA|TRBJ1-5
TGTGCCAGCAGTCCCCGTCCCAATCAGCCCCAGCATTTT
CASSPRPNQPQHF